Presented here are 7 T cell receptor beta chains from one specimen sequenced in a study of blood T cell repertoires in COVID-19 (TCRdb year 2020). Library preparation employed the immunoSEQ multiplex PCR assay. TCRdb took this table from immuneACCESS and kept in-frame rearrangements with V and J called. Such tables lack part of the clones; where checked against another copy, unresolved V genes explain under half of the gap, and the rest is unexplained. In this sample the table shows hundreds of thousands of clones, around 89% of which occur a single time. In total, the top ten clones hold about 9.9% of the sample. The sequenced sample consisted of PBMCs or T cells enriched from blood (not recorded which). Source of these receptors: a woman between 40 and 50 years old who had recovered from COVID-19.

The V gene is TRBV3-1 (or the pseudogene TRBV3-2), the J gene TRBJ1-1; a weak D match, TRBD1 (5 bases). In germline, CDR1 is LGHDT, CDR2 YNNKEL (reference sequence). This CDR3 spans 15 amino acids. V was shortened by 6 bases and J by 4 bases, with 18 bases between the two germline ends. The CDR3 region has the DNA TGTGCCAGCAGTCAACTTCGGGGGTATAGCACTGAAGCTTTCTTT. It is translated as CASSQLRGYSTEAFF.

The chain has TRBV11-2 and TRBJ2-1, with TRBD2 matching over 13 bases. The CDR3 is 15 amino acids. Trimming took 1 base from V and 6 from J; bases not matched to a gene: 0. Germline V gene lookup returns CDR1 SGHAT and CDR2 FQNNGV. The CDR3 loop reads CASSLGTSGGNEQFF. The CDR3 bases are TGTGCCAGCAGCTTAGGGACTAGCGGGGGCAATGAGCAGTTCTTC.

J is TRBJ2-5 and V is TRBV7-8; tentatively, D is TRBD1 (5 bases). This CDR3 spans 19 amino acids. Trimming removed 3 bases from V and 5 bases from J, with 28 bases in between. Germline lookup yields CDR1 SGHVS and CDR2 FQNEAQ. CDR3 DNA sequence: TGTGCCAGCAGCTTCCCGAGAAGGGCGCCAAGGGGTGGGCAGGAGACCCAGTACTTC. It yields the protein CASSFPRRAPRGGQETQYF. The full variable domain, completed using reference TRBV7-8 and TRBJ2-5, is GAGVSQSPRYKVAKRGQDVALRCDPISGHVSLFWYQQALGQGPEFLTYFQNEAQLDKSGLPSDRFFAERPEGSVSTLKIQRTQQEDSAVYLCASSFPRRAPRGGQETQYFGPGTRLLVL.

The chain has TRBV2 and TRBJ2-7; D might be TRBD1 (6 bases). The CDR3 runs to 12 residues. Germline CDR1 is SNHLY and CDR2 is FYNNEI. Trimming took 1 base from V and 6 from J, leaving 7 bases between them. The CDR3: CASSEVRGEQYF. The DNA of the CDR3 is TGTGCCAGCAGTGAAGTCAGGGGCGAGCAGTACTTC.

The V call is TRBV28, the J call TRBJ1-2, with TRBD1 identical over 7 bases. CDR1 is MDHEN, CDR2 SYDVKM, per germline. This CDR3 region has 16 residues. The trim removed 4 bases at V and 1 base at J, leaving 9 bases unmatched. The CDR3 loop is CASSSPGTAGNYGYTF. Written as DNA, the CDR3 is TGTGCCAGCAGTTCACCCGGGACAGCGGGTAACTATGGCTACACCTTC.

The chain combines TRBV12-3 or TRBV12-4 with TRBJ2-1, with 7 positions matching TRBD2. J lost 15 bases, V lost 4 bases, and 9 bases had no gene match. The CDR3 extends over 12 amino acids. The CDR3 DNA sequence: TGTGCCAGCAGTTCATCTAGCGGCCTGGGGTTCTTC. It encodes CASSSSSGLGFF.

V and J are TRBV2 and TRBJ1-1; D is unresolved. The CDR3 contains 14 residues. The germline gives CDR1 SNHLY, CDR2 FYNNEI. Trimming stripped 6 bases from V and 0 bases from J, with 11 bases between. The CDR3 nucleotides are TGTGCCAGCAGCCATGGACTGTTGAACACTGAAGCTTTCTTT. It is translated as CASSHGLLNTEAFF.